This TCR beta chain emerged from a study of blood T cell repertoires in COVID-19. Across the study: The analysed material was cDNA or gDNA that came from T cells, B-cell-depleted T cells, or PBMCs.

Of note for this clone: The sample carries other DNA sequences with the same CDR3.

V lost 0 bases to trimming and J lost 5 bases, with 10 bases between them. Per germline, CDR1 KGHSH and CDR2 LQKENI. The CDR3 sequence is 14 residues long. As originally analysed: By means of reference gene primer amplification, nucleated cell counts were estimated. Only in-frame clones appear in the TCRdb table, and some are missing; sequencing was by immunoSEQ multiplex PCR. That table furnishes V, J and clone size, whereas the DNA furnished D and trimming. This table holds approximately 97,000 clones, around 85% found once. The sample consisted of peripheral blood. The sequence derives from a human donor in a cohort sampled during active COVID-19. The genes are TRBV18 and TRBJ2-5; maybe TRBD1 (5 bases). The CDR3 bases are TGTGCCAGCTCACCACCAGGGGCGCGGGAGACCCAGTACTTC. It specifies CASSPPGARETQYF.